This record concerns one TCR beta chain sequence. Clones were sequenced by immunoSEQ multiplex PCR, and TCRdb holds only the in-frame ones, with some missing. The sample includes 70,000 to 90,000 clones, around 80% seen only once; the top ten take 7% to 7.5%. The entry originates in a study of radiotherapy plus CTLA-4 blockade in lung cancer. Study-wide context: Objective responses were seen in about a sixth of patients, disease control in roughly 30%.

V was trimmed by 1 base and J by 4 bases, leaving 5 bases between them. CDR3 length: 13 residues. CDR1 and CDR2 (germline): KGHSH, LQKENI. The receptor comes from a human donor with non-small cell lung cancer who had a complete response to radiotherapy plus ipilimumab. This material consisted of peripheral blood, taken from a patient treated with radiotherapy plus ipilimumab. The chain has TRBV18 and TRBJ1-5; unclear D gene. This CDR3 reads CASSPLRNQPQHF. DNA for the CDR3: TGTGCCAGCTCACCACTACGGAATCAGCCCCAGCATTTT.